This T cell receptor (beta chain) came from a study of cytomegalovirus exposure and HLA in healthy donors. Study-wide points: Apparent HLA restriction characterized most CMV-associated TCR beta chains in a later analysis. High specificity and sensitivity for cytomegalovirus status were reported for the classifier. Specificity for CMV antigens was confirmed in vitro for a few of the CMV-associated chains.

Worth noting for this clone: Its target is unknown.

PCR was performed using 60 Vbeta and 13 Jbeta primers. Repertoires were generated with immunoSEQ multiplex PCR, while TCRdb's copy carries only in-frame clones and drops some. The sample includes roughly 130,000 clones, around 77% of them seen just once. This CDR3 contains 17 residues. The V gene end was trimmed by 4 bases and the J gene end by 3 bases; junction bases not matched to a gene: 14. CDR1 and CDR2 (germline): LGHNA, YSLEER. The chain couples TRBV4-3 to TRBJ1-1, with 7 bases lining up with TRBD1. The source of this sequence is a man in his late teens or twenties in good health and CMV-seronegative. The sequencing input was PBMCs. This CDR3 reads CASSLFPPGQSHTEAFF. The CDR3 DNA reads as TGCGCCAGCAGCCTCTTCCCCCCGGGACAGTCACACACTGAAGCTTTCTTT.